The rows below give T cell receptor beta chains drawn from one sample of a study of neurological immune-mediated disorders. TCRdb re-called the 5' RACE reads through MiXCR, storing one row per CDR3 protein. The repertoire holds over 75,000 distinct CDR3 sequences, with 5% to 6.5% as singletons. The sample consisted of PBMCs. These receptors came from a woman in her sixties or seventies with multiple sclerosis. CDR3s leave out the opening cysteine and the closing phenylalanine or tryptophan. Size is stated for part of the rows, as once, few or many counts, or as a class when the clone is expanded.

CDR3: SAPTSFNYGYT
size: many
V: TRBV20-1
J: TRBJ1-2

CDR3: ASRASTDTQY
size: many
V: TRBV27
J: TRBJ2-3

CDR3: ASSSDTATYNEQF
size: many
V: TRBV5-1
J: TRBJ2-1

CDR3: ASCRDLDPYGYT
size: many
V: TRBV12-3/TRBV12-4
J: TRBJ1-2

CDR3: ASSPRQGNTEAF
size: many
V: TRBV9
J: TRBJ1-1

CDR3: ASTRGDWTNTGELF
size: many
V: TRBV28
J: TRBJ2-2

CDR3: ASSPGTGAQETQY
size: many
V: TRBV28
J: TRBJ2-5

CDR3: ASSRQDLTDTQY
size: many
V: TRBV5-1
J: TRBJ2-3

CDR3: SAGGRVNKPQH
size: NA
V: TRBV20-1
J: TRBJ1-5

CDR3: SHSGGLYNEQF
size: many
V: TRBV20-1
J: TRBJ2-1

CDR3: ASSRAGEANTEAF
size: few
V: TRBV7-2
J: TRBJ1-1

CDR3: ASSPQYGNTIY
size: many
V: TRBV3-1
J: TRBJ1-3

CDR3: ASSLAGDPGELF
size: many
V: TRBV5-4
J: TRBJ2-2

CDR3: SVVRGVLANEQF
size: many
V: TRBV29-1
J: TRBJ2-1

CDR3: ASGPVYQETQY
size: many
V: TRBV6-6
J: TRBJ2-5

CDR3: SAGGGTTTNEKLF
size: many
V: TRBV20-1
J: TRBJ1-4

CDR3: ASSLADSRSNSPLH
size: many
V: TRBV5-1
J: TRBJ1-6

CDR3: SAREDGPNNYNEQF
size: many
V: TRBV20-1
J: TRBJ2-1

CDR3: ASREVGAANTGELF
size: NA
V: TRBV2
J: TRBJ2-2

CDR3: SARDLRPRPPNSPLH
size: many
V: TRBV20-1
J: TRBJ1-6

CDR3: ASTSTGLNTEAF
size: many
V: TRBV28
J: TRBJ1-1

CDR3: ASSLARTFHEQF
size: many
V: TRBV5-1
J: TRBJ2-1

CDR3: ASSPDLSADTQY
size: few
V: TRBV2
J: TRBJ2-3

CDR3: ASGLTQGGNTEAF
size: few
V: TRBV12-5
J: TRBJ1-1

CDR3: ATSRDPRATNEKLF
size: few
V: TRBV15
J: TRBJ1-4

CDR3: ATSRDFRGQNTQY
size: many
V: TRBV15
J: TRBJ2-3

CDR3: ASSEGQFRGTEAF
size: many
V: TRBV25-1
J: TRBJ1-1

CDR3: AISGPRDGEKLF
size: many
V: TRBV10-3
J: TRBJ1-4

CDR3: ASSLGTSGGPNNEQF
size: NA
V: TRBV5-1
J: TRBJ2-1

CDR3: ASSERQGGTGELF
size: many
V: TRBV25-1
J: TRBJ2-2

CDR3: ASSMEGVTEQY
size: many
V: TRBV12-3/TRBV12-4
J: TRBJ2-7

CDR3: ASSVGRRAAPNYGYT
size: many
V: TRBV9
J: TRBJ1-2

CDR3: ASSLTAEGYEQY
size: few
V: TRBV5-1
J: TRBJ2-7

CDR3: ASSLAMGEVNQPQH
size: many
V: TRBV5-6
J: TRBJ1-5

CDR3: ATARGQETQY
size: NA
V: TRBV15
J: TRBJ2-5

CDR3: ASSFSGGYDEQF
size: many
V: TRBV5-1
J: TRBJ2-1